The 2 T cell receptor beta chains in this list originate from one sample, sequenced in a study of response to subunit inactivated influenza vaccine. Using its own MiXCR run on the RT-PCR reads, TCRdb lists one record per CDR3 protein. The table lists around 490,000 distinct CDR3 sequences, around 8% of them singletons. Material: PBMCs from blood, obtained around 25 months after vaccination. Receptor source: a man aged 50-75 years who received an inactivated influenza vaccine.

The V call is TRBV7-9, the J call TRBJ2-1; D is uncertain. This CDR3 spans 16 amino acids. Trimming took off 3 bases at V and 8 bases at J, with 20 bases between the two ends. Germline CDR1 and CDR2: SEHNR and FQNEAQ (reference sequence). This CDR3 reads CASSFPLTSLGYEQFF. DNA of the CDR3: TGTGCCAGCAGCTTTCCACTGACAAGCTTAGGTTATGAGCAGTTCTTC.

The chain carries TRBV7-9 and TRBJ2-7, with unresolved D. CDR1 and CDR2 from the germline V gene are SEHNR and FQNEAQ (reference sequence). The CDR3 has 12 amino acids. Trimming stripped 2 bases from V and 6 bases from J, with 8 bases between. CDR3 region: CASSLIDGEQYF. As DNA, the CDR3 is TGTGCCAGCAGCTTAATTGATGGCGAGCAGTACTTC. The complete variable domain, with remaining parts taken from reference TRBV7-9 and TRBJ2-7, reads DTGVSQNPRHKITKRGQNVTFRCDPISEHNRLYWYRQTLGQGPEFLTYFQNEAQLEKSRLLSDRFSAERPKGSFSTLEIQRTEQGDSAMYLCASSLIDGEQYFGPGTRLTVT.